The clone carrying this TCR beta chain was observed once. As yet, its antigen is unknown. This entry comes from a study of siplizumab effects on memory and regulatory T cells. Regarding the study as a whole: Sequences below about 10^-5 frequency were poorly captured. As a result, only a minor fraction of alloreactive clones mapped to unstimulated subsets. Proliferating Tregs from siplizumab cultures lacked functional confirmation of suppression. Greater diversity than memory cells seemed evident in naive T cells, which also appeared to be major alloresponse contributors.

TCRdb's copy holds only in-frame clones and misses some; the assay was immunoSEQ multiplex PCR. The table records fewer than 120,000 clones, roughly 92% of them present only once. This sequence was found in a human donor in good health. The specimen was CD4+ T cells sorted from blood.

This CDR3 is CASSLVLNTGELFF. The CDR3 nucleotides read TGCGCCAGCAGCTTGGTTCTCAACACCGGGGAGCTGTTTTTT. The V gene is TRBV5-1, the J gene TRBJ2-2; D call uncertain. Germline V gene sequence: CDR1 SGHRS, CDR2 YFSETQ. The V end lost 0 bases, the J end lost 2 bases, and 5 bases lay between the germline ends. This CDR3 has 14 residues.